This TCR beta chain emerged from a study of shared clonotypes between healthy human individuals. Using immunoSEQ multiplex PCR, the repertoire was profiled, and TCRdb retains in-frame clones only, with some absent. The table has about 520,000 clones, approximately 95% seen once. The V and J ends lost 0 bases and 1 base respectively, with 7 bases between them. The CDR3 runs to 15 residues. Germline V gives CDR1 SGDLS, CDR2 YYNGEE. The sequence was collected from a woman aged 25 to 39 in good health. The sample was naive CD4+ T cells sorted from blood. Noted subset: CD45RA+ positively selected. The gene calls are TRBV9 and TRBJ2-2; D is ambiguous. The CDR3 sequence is CASSVEALNTGELFF. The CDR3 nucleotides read TGTGCCAGCAGCGTAGAAGCGCTGAACACCGGGGAGCTGTTTTTT.